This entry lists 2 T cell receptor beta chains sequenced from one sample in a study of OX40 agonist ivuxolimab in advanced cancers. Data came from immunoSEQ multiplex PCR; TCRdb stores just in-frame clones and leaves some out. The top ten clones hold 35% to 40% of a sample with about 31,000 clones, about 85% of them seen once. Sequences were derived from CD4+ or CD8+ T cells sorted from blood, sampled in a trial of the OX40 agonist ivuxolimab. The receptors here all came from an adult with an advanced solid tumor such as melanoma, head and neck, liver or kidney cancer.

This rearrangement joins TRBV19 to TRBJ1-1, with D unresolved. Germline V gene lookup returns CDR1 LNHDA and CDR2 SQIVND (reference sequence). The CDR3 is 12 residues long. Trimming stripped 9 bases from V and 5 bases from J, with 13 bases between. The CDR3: CASSLGLTEAFF. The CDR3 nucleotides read TGTGCCAGCTCCCTCGGGTTGACTGAAGCTTTCTTT.

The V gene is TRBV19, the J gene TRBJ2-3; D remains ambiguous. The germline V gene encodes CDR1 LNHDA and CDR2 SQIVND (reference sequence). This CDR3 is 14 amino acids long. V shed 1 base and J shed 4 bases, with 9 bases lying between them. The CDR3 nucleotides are TGTGCCAGTAGTATAGCAGGCTCGGCAGATACGCAGTATTTT. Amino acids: CASSIAGSADTQYF.